The entry that follows covers one T cell receptor (beta chain) sequence. This sample was included in a study of shared clonotypes between healthy human individuals. Selected positively for CCR7 and CD45RO-negative, naive CD8 cells excluded terminally differentiated effector memory CD45RA+ cells. The V gene lost 5 bases and the J gene lost 4 bases, with 14 bases spanning the gap. There are 14 residues in the CDR3. The germline CDR1 and CDR2 sequences are SEHNR and FQNEAQ (reference sequence). Method: immunoSEQ multiplex PCR; TCRdb's copy keeps in-frame clones and lacks some. The sample has just over 2,000,000 clones; 85% to 95% are singletons.

Material: naive CD8+ T cells sorted from blood. This receptor was taken from a man younger than 30 in good health. The chain couples TRBV7-9 to TRBJ1-1; no firm D call. The CDR3: CASSDGVFGTEAFF. DNA of the CDR3: TGTGCCAGCAGCGACGGTGTTTTTGGCACTGAAGCTTTCTTT.